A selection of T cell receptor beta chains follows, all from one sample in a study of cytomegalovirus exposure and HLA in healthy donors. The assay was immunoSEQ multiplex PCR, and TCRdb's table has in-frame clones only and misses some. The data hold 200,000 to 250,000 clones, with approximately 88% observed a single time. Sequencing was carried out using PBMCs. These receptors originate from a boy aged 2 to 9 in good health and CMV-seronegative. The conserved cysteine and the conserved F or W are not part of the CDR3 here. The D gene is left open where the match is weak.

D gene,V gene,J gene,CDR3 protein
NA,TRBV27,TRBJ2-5,ASSPRTDGQETQY
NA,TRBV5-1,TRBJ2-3,ASSLAGGPSTDTQY
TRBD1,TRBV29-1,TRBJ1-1,SVELRGTGWRAF
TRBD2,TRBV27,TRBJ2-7,ASSLIGGGGYEQY
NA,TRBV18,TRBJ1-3,ASSPQTGAGNTIY
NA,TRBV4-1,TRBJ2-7,ASSWLTSPASGEQY
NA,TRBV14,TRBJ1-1,ASSPRGGGEAF
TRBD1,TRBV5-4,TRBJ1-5,ASSVQGEGNQPQH
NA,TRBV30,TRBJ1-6,AWSSGTVNSPLH
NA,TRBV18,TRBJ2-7,ASSLGTREQY
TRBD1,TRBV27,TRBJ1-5,ASSSRGEYGTVAEGQPQH